These 29 T cell receptor beta chains originate from one sample sequenced in a study of blood T cell repertoires in COVID-19. The repertoire was sequenced with immunoSEQ multiplex PCR; TCRdb's copy has only in-frame clones and lacks some. The sample lists over 200,000 clones; about 85% were seen once. The specimen sequenced was PBMCs or T cells enriched from blood (not recorded which). Receptors originate from a man younger than 40 who had recovered from COVID-19.

V is TRBV7-2 and J is TRBJ1-1; a possible D gene is TRBD1 (6 bases). The V gene's germline CDR1 is SGHTA and CDR2 FQGNSA. Trimming cost V 3 bases and J 1 base, with 9 bases left between them. The CDR3 runs to 14 residues. The chain's CDR3 is CASSFGGANTEAFF. The CDR3 DNA reads TGTGCCAGCAGCTTTGGGGGCGCGAACACTGAAGCTTTCTTT.

The rearrangement uses TRBV2 and TRBJ2-7; D unclear. Germline assignment: CDR1 SNHLY and CDR2 FYNNEI. V was pared by 4 bases and J by 1 base, with 2 bases between. The CDR3 totals 11 residues. The CDR3 DNA reads TGTGCCAGCAGTGTATCCTACGAGCAGTACTTC. This encodes CASSVSYEQYF.

The chain joins TRBV18 to TRBJ1-1; 8 bases are a match to TRBD1. This CDR3 region has 14 residues. Germline loops: CDR1 KGHSH, CDR2 LQKENI. V shed 4 bases, J shed 5 bases, and the junction held 6 bases outside the gene matches. CDR3 nucleotide sequence: TGTGCCAGCTCACTTGACAGGGGAGGGACTGAAGCTTTCTTT. Translating gives CASSLDRGGTEAFF.

The chain joins TRBV28 to TRBJ1-2, with 9 bases that match TRBD1. The CDR3 totals 14 residues. The trim removed 4 bases at V and 7 bases at J, leaving 7 bases unmatched. Germline V gene lookup returns CDR1 MDHEN and CDR2 SYDVKM. The CDR3 sequence is CASSSRDRVIGYTF. Here the CDR3 DNA reads TGTGCCAGCAGTTCCCGGGACAGGGTAATTGGCTACACCTTC.

The chain uses TRBV24-1 and TRBJ2-4, with D possibly TRBD2 on 7 matching bases. This CDR3 has 17 residues. V gave up 1 base and J gave up 2 bases, with 14 bases separating them. CDR1 is KGHDR, CDR2 SFDVKD, per germline. CDR3 protein: CATSDLRPRGPKNIQYF. The CDR3 DNA sequence: TGTGCCACCAGTGATTTAAGACCGCGGGGGCCCAAAAACATTCAGTACTTC.

There are a few counts of this clone. The rearrangement links TRBV12-5 to TRBJ2-6; 12 bases are shared with TRBD1. The trim removed 1 base at V and 4 bases at J, leaving 8 bases unmatched. CDR1 and CDR2 (germline): LGHNT, FRNRAP. The CDR3 runs 19 residues. CDR3 region: CASGLATGQGAAGANVLTF. Written as DNA, the CDR3 is TGTGCTAGTGGTTTGGCTACGGGACAGGGGGCAGCGGGGGCCAACGTCCTGACTTTC.

The chain recombines TRBV2 with TRBJ2-4, with 11 bases aligning to TRBD2. Trimming at V came to 4 bases and at J to 7 bases, leaving 0 bases not matched to a gene. CDR3 length: 13 amino acids. CDR1 and CDR2 (germline): SNHLY, FYNNEI. The DNA of the CDR3 is TGTGCCAGCAGTGCTAGCGGGGGGAACATTCAGTACTTC. Protein product: CASSASGGNIQYF.

The V gene is TRBV18, the J gene TRBJ2-5; 10 bases match TRBD2. The CDR3 totals 16 residues. V lost 3 bases and J lost 1; bases outside the gene matches: 5. The V gene's germline CDR1 is KGHSH and CDR2 LQKENI. The CDR3 loop is CASSPTGLASQETQYF. CDR3 nucleotide sequence: TGTGCCAGCTCACCTACGGGACTAGCGTCCCAAGAGACCCAGTACTTC.

The chain links TRBV4-2 to TRBJ1-6; D is possibly TRBD1 (5 bases). This CDR3 spans 17 amino acids. Trimming left V 0 bases short and J 7 bases short, with 16 bases between. The germline CDR1 and CDR2 sequences are LGHNA and YNFKEQ. Here the CDR3 DNA reads TGTGCCAGCAGCCAAGAGGGATGGGCAGGGAGGAATTCACCCCTCCACTTT. Its translation is CASSQEGWAGRNSPLHF.

This rearrangement joins TRBV5-1 to TRBJ1-4, with 10 bases lining up with TRBD1. V lost 3 bases to trimming and J lost 5 bases; unmatched junction nucleotides: 4. The CDR3 has 15 residues. Germline values: CDR1 SGHRS, CDR2 YFSETQ. The DNA of the CDR3 is TGCGCCAGCAGCTCGGGACAGGGGAAGAATGAAAAACTGTTTTTT. Its translation: CASSSGQGKNEKLFF.

CDR3 DNA sequence: TGTGCCAGCAGCTCAGGGTCGAACACCGGGGAGCTGTTTTTT. This gives the protein CASSSGSNTGELFF. The chain recombines TRBV7-2 with TRBJ2-2, with a possible D match to TRBD1 (5 bases). CDR1 is SGHTA, CDR2 FQGNSA, per germline. Between the trimmed V and J ends, which lost 4 bases and 0 bases, there was a span of 6 bases. This CDR3 region has 14 residues.

V is TRBV28 and J is TRBJ1-3, with unresolved D. V dropped 5 bases and J dropped 10 bases, with 15 bases sitting between them. Germline V gives CDR1 MDHEN, CDR2 SYDVKM. CDR3 length equals 13 residues. DNA for the CDR3: TGTGCCAGCAGTGCCCCGGAGGGATTAACCATATATTTT. Protein: CASSAPEGLTIYF.

This rearrangement joins TRBV13 to TRBJ1-6; 7 positions match TRBD1. Trimming at V came to 4 bases and at J to 13 bases, leaving 10 bases not matched to a gene. In germline, CDR1 is PRHDT, CDR2 FYEKMQ (reference sequence). The CDR3 is made up of 14 amino acids. CDR3 residues: CASSSDRQGRPLHF. CDR3 in DNA: TGTGCCAGCAGCTCAGACCGACAGGGTAGGCCCCTCCACTTT. Using reference TRBV13 and TRBJ1-6 for the parts outside the CDR3, the full variable domain is AAGVIQSPRHLIKEKRETATLKCYPIPRHDTVYWYQQGPGQDPQFLISFYEKMQSDKGSIPDRFSAQQFSDYHSELNMSSLELGDSALYFCASSSDRQGRPLHFGNGTRLTVT.

The chain employs TRBV11-3 and TRBJ2-2; TRBD1 is a possible D gene (6 bases). Germline V gene sequence: CDR1 SGHNT, CDR2 YENEEA. Deletions cut 2 bases from V and 4 bases from J, with 14 bases between. The CDR3 has 16 residues. CDR3 in amino acids: CASSLPLGAGTGELFF. CDR3 DNA: TGTGCCAGCAGCTTACCGTTGGGGGCGGGCACCGGGGAGCTGTTTTTT. The full variable domain, in which reference TRBV11-3 and TRBJ2-2 provide the parts outside the CDR3, is EAGVVQSPRYKIIEKKQPVAFWCNPISGHNTLYWYLQNLGQGPELLIRYENEEAVDDSQLPKDRFSAERLKGVDSTLKIQPAELGDSAVYLCASSLPLGAGTGELFFGEGSRLTVL.

The rearrangement uses TRBV7-6 and TRBJ2-1; 7 nucleotides line up with TRBD2. CDR1 is SGHVS, CDR2 FNYEAQ, per germline. J gave up 5 bases and V 0 bases, and 16 bases lay outside the gene matches. The CDR3 runs to 19 residues. The DNA for the CDR3 is TGTGCCAGCAGCTTAGCGGCCGGGGTTTGGGCTAGCGGAGACAATGAGCAGTTCTTC. As protein: CASSLAAGVWASGDNEQFF.

This chain uses TRBV18 with TRBJ1-5; TRBD1 might be the D (6 bases). CDR3 length: 13 amino acids. V gave up 3 bases and J gave up 5 bases, with 8 bases separating them. The V gene's germline CDR1 is KGHSH and CDR2 LQKENI. As DNA, the CDR3 is TGTGCCAGCTCACCCTCAGGGGATCAGCCCCAGCATTTT. As protein: CASSPSGDQPQHF.

This clone occurred a few times. This chain links TRBV25-1 with TRBJ2-7; 9 bases match TRBD2. Germline CDR1 MGHDK, CDR2 SYGVNS. CDR3 length: 15 residues. V dropped 8 bases and J dropped 3; count of bases not matched to a gene: 11. The CDR3 coding sequence is TGTGCCAGCGGTACTAGCGGGCCACTGGTCTACGAGCAGTACTTC. Protein: CASGTSGPLVYEQYF.

The V and J genes are TRBV30 and TRBJ2-7; 7 bases are shared with TRBD1. CDR1 and CDR2 from the germline V gene are GTSNPN and SVGIG (reference sequence). After removal of 2 bases from V and 7 bases from J, the junction contained 2 bases not matched to a gene. CDR3 length equals 11 residues. CDR3 sequence reads: CAWSPTGEQYF. CDR3 DNA sequence: TGTGCCTGGAGTCCGACAGGGGAGCAGTACTTC.

This chain links TRBV2 with TRBJ1-1, with D possibly matching TRBD1 (5 bases). Germline CDR1 and CDR2: SNHLY and FYNNEI. With 6 bases removed from V and 4 bases from J, the gap between germline ends came to 12 bases. CDR3 length: 13 amino acids. The CDR3: CASSREGGTEAFF. The CDR3 DNA sequence: TGTGCCAGCAGCAGGGAGGGAGGCACTGAAGCTTTCTTT.

The chain has TRBV30 and TRBJ1-1; D is ambiguous. V was clipped by 3 bases and J by 5 bases, with 13 bases between them. From germline, CDR1 is GTSNPN and CDR2 SVGIG (reference sequence). The CDR3 contains 13 residues. CDR3 sequence reads: CAWSKLGETEAFF. The CDR3 nucleotides are TGTGCCTGGAGCAAACTGGGAGAGACTGAAGCTTTCTTT. The complete variable domain, with remaining parts taken from reference TRBV30 and TRBJ1-1, reads SQTIHQWPATLVQPVGSPLSLECTVEGTSNPNLYWYRQAAGRGLQLLFYSVGIGQISSEVPQNLSASRPQDRQFILSSKKLLLSDSGFYLCAWSKLGETEAFFGQGTRLTVV.

This chain links TRBV5-1 with TRBJ1-6; no reliable D call. Germline V gene sequence: CDR1 SGHRS, CDR2 YFSETQ. CDR3 length equals 14 residues. V was shortened by 0 bases and J by 9 bases, with 10 bases between the two germline ends. CDR3 sequence: CASSLGGVGSPLHF. CDR3 bases: TGCGCCAGCAGCTTGGGCGGGGTTGGTTCACCCCTCCACTTT.

The genes are TRBV29-1 and TRBJ1-6; a weak D match, TRBD1 (5 bases). Germline V gene sequence: CDR1 SQVTM, CDR2 ANQGSEA. The CDR3 covers 13 residues. V lost 6 bases and J 13 bases, leaving 19 bases between the germline ends. CDR3 sequence reads: CSVRDPGGEPLHF. In DNA, the CDR3 is TGCAGCGTGCGAGATCCCGGGGGGGAGCCCCTCCACTTT.

The count of this clone is one. The chain links TRBV9 to TRBJ1-6; 7 nucleotides align to TRBD1. The CDR3 sequence is 15 residues long. The junction had 7 bases not matched to a gene; V was cut back by 0 bases and J by 10 bases. The V gene's germline CDR1 is SGDLS and CDR2 YYNGEE. The CDR3 bases are TGTGCCAGCAGCGTAGAGACAGGGAAGAAGTCACCCCTCCACTTT. Translated: CASSVETGKKSPLHF. Based on the CDR3 plus reference TRBV9 and TRBJ1-6, the full variable domain is DSGVTQTPKHLITATGQRVTLRCSPRSGDLSVYWYQQSLDQGLQFLIQYYNGEERAKGNILERFSAQQFPDLHSELNLSSLELGDSALYFCASSVETGKKSPLHFGNGTRLTVT.

This sequence joins TRBV10-1 and TRBJ2-2; D gene uncertain. The CDR3 runs 14 residues. Germline V CDR1 and CDR2: WNHNN, SYGVQD (reference sequence). V lost 5 bases and J lost 1, with 8 bases in between. This CDR3 reads CASSFSLNTGELFF. CDR3 DNA: TGCGCCAGCAGTTTCAGTTTGAACACCGGGGAGCTGTTTTTT.

The chain uses TRBV28 and TRBJ2-3; 7 nucleotides line up with TRBD2. Germline V CDR1 and CDR2: MDHEN, SYDVKM. V lost 8 bases to trimming and J lost 4 bases; unmatched junction nucleotides: 6. The CDR3 is 13 residues long. The CDR3 DNA reads TGTGCCAGCGAAGAGGCGGGAGCAGATACGCAGTATTTT. Protein product: CASEEAGADTQYF.

The table lists this clone with a count of one. The chain employs TRBV11-2 and TRBJ2-7; 10 bases line up with TRBD2. Trimming at V came to 8 bases and at J to 3 bases, leaving 7 bases not matched to a gene. Germline V gives CDR1 SGHAT, CDR2 FQNNGV. The CDR3 spans 14 residues. CDR3 protein: CASSPSGSNYEQYF. The CDR3 DNA reads as TGTGCCAGCTCCCCTAGCGGGAGTAACTACGAGCAGTACTTC.

V usage is TRBV10-2 and J usage is TRBJ2-1; 7 nucleotides agree with TRBD2. V shed 0 bases and J 10 bases; nucleotides not matched to a gene: 9. The CDR3 is made up of 15 amino acids. The germline V gene has CDR1 WSHSY and CDR2 SAAADI. The CDR3 region is CASSESRPGLGEQFF. The CDR3 coding sequence is TGCGCCAGCAGTGAGTCAAGACCTGGACTAGGCGAGCAGTTCTTC.

This chain uses TRBV9 with TRBJ1-1, with no clear D. CDR1 is SGDLS and CDR2 is YYNGEE in the germline V gene. The CDR3 is 15 amino acids. V was cut by 4 bases and J by 0 bases, with 13 bases left in between. In DNA, the CDR3 is TGTGCCAGCAGCTTTCAAGAGGCCATGAACACTGAAGCTTTCTTT. It yields the protein CASSFQEAMNTEAFF.

This chain links TRBV7-9 with TRBJ1-1, with D possibly TRBD1 on 5 matching bases. The V gene lost 0 bases and the J gene lost 5 bases, with 10 bases spanning the gap. The CDR3 is 14 residues long. CDR1 is SEHNR, CDR2 FQNEAQ, per germline (reference sequence). The CDR3 bases are TGTGCCAGCAGCTTAGCAGGGGTGACTACTGAAGCTTTCTTT. Its translation: CASSLAGVTTEAFF.